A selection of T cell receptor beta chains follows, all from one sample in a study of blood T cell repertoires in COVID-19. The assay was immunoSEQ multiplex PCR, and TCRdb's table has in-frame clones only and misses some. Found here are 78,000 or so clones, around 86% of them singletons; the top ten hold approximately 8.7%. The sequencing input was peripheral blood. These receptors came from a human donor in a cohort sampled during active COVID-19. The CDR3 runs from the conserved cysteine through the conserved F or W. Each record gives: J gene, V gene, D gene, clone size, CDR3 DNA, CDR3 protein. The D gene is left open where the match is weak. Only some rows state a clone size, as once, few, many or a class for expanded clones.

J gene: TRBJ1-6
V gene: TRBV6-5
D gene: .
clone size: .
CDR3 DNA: TGTGCCAGCAGTACGCGCGGGACTTACCGCCCACCCCTCCACTTT
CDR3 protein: CASSTRGTYRPPLHF

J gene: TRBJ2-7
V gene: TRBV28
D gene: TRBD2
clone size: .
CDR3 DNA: TGTGCCAGCAGTCGGACTAGCGGGGGTTACGAGCAGTACTTC
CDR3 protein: CASSRTSGGYEQYF

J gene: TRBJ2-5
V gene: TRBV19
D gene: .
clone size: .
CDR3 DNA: TGTGCCAGTAGTACCCTCGGCCAAGAGACCCAGTACTTC
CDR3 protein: CASSTLGQETQYF

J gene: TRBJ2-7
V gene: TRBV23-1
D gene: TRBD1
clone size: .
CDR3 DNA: TGCGCCAGCAGTCAAAGGGACAGGGGCAACTGCGAGCAGTACTTC
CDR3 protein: CASSQRDRGNCEQYF

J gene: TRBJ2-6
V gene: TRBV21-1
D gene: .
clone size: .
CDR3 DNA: TGTGCCAGCAGCGCCCGGGACAGGGGCCTATCGTTGACTGGGGCCAACGTCCTGACTTTC
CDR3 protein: CASSARDRGLSLTGANVLTF

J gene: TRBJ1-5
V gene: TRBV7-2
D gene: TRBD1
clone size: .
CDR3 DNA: TGTGCCAGCAGCTTAGGAGGGGGCGATAGTAAGCCCCAGCATTTT
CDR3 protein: CASSLGGGDSKPQHF

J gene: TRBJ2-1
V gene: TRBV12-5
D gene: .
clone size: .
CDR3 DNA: TGTGCTAGTGGTTTGGTACAGTACAATGAGCAGTTCTTC
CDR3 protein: CASGLVQYNEQFF

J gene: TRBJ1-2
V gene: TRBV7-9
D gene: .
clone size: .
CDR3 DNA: TGTGCCAGCAGCCACCGCCCGGGTAGGGGCTATGGCTACACCTTC
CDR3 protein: CASSHRPGRGYGYTF

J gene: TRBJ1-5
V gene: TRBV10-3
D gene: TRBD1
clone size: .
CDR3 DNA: TGTGCCGTTGGACAGGGGCATCAGCCCCAGCATTTT
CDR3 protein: CAVGQGHQPQHF

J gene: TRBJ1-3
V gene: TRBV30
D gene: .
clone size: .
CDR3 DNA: TGTGCCTGGACGGGAGGGGTCGGGTTTGGAAACACCATATATTTT
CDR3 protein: CAWTGGVGFGNTIYF

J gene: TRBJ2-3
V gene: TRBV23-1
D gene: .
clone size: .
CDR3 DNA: TGCGCCAGCAGTCAATCGTCAGACACAGATACGCAGTATTTT
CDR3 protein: CASSQSSDTDTQYF

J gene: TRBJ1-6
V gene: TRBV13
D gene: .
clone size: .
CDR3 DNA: TGTGCCAGCAGCCATCCGGGGGAGCGAACACCCCTCCACTTT
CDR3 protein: CASSHPGERTPLHF

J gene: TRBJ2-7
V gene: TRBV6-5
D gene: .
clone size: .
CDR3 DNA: TGTGCCAGCAGCCGACAGTCCTACGAGCAGTACTTC
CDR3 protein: CASSRQSYEQYF

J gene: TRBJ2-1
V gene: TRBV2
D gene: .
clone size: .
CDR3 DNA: TGTGCCAGCAGTGACCCGGGACTCTCCTACAATGAGCAGTTCTTC
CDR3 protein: CASSDPGLSYNEQFF

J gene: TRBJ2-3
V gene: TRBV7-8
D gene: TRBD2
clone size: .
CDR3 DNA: TGTGCCAGCAGCCTCGTGGCGGGAGTTGGAGATACGCAGTATTTT
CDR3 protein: CASSLVAGVGDTQYF

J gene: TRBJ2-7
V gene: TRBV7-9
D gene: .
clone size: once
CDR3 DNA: TGTGCCAGCAGCCCTAGGGGGGGCCTTTACGAGCAGTACTTC
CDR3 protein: CASSPRGGLYEQYF

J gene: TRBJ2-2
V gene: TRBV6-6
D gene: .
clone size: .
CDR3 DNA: TGTGCCAGCAGTTTAACAGGGGGGGACACCGGGGAGCTGTTTTTT
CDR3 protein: CASSLTGGDTGELFF

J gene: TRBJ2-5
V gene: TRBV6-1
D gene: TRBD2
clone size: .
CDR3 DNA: TGTGCCAGCAGTGAGGAGCGGGGGCCGTTGGAGACCCAGTACTTC
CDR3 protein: CASSEERGPLETQYF

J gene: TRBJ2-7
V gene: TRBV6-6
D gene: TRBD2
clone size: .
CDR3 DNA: TGTGCCAGCAGTGCGACCCCAAGCGGGAGTTCACACGAGCAGTACTTC
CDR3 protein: CASSATPSGSSHEQYF

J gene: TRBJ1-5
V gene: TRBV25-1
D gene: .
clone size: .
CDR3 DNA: TGTGCCAGCAGTGAATCTTACGGCGGTCAGCCCCAGCATTTT
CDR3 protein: CASSESYGGQPQHF

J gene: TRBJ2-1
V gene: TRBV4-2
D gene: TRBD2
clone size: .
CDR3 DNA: TGTGCCAGCAGCCAGCCGGGACTAGCCGTTCGTGAGCAGTTCTTC
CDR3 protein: CASSQPGLAVREQFF

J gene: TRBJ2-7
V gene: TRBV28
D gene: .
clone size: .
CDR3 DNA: TGTGCCAGCAGTTCCCAGGACAGTTACGTCGGGCAGTACTTC
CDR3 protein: CASSSQDSYVGQYF

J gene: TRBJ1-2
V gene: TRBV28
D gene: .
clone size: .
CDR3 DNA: TGTGCCAGCAGTCCCCCAAGTAGTAGCTATGGCTACACCTTC
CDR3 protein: CASSPPSSSYGYTF

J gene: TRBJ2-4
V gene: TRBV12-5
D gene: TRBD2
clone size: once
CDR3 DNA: TGTGCTAGTGGTCTCGGGACTAGCGGGAAGGGAAACATTCAGTACTTC
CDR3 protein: CASGLGTSGKGNIQYF

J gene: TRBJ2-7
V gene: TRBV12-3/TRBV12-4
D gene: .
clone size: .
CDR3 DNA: TGTGCCAGCAGTCGCGGGGTAGGGCAGTACTTC
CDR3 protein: CASSRGVGQYF

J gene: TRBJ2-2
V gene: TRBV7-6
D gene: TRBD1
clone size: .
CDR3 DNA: TGTGCCAGCAGCTTCCGGGACAGAGACGGGGAGCTGTTTTTT
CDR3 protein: CASSFRDRDGELFF

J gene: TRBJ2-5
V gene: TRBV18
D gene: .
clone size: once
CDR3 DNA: TGTGCCAGCTCACCCGACAGGAAAGAGACCCAGTACTTC
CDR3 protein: CASSPDRKETQYF

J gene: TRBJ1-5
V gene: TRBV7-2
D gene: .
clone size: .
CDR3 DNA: TGTGCCAGCAGCCCAGGCCGTACTCAGCCCCAGCATTTT
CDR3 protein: CASSPGRTQPQHF

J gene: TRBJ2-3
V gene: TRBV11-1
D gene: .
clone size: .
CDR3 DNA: TGTGCCAGCAGCTTAGCCAGGGTTTGGACAGATACGCAGTATTTT
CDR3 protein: CASSLARVWTDTQYF

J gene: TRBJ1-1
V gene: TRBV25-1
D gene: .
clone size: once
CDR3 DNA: TGTGCCAGCAGTGCCCAGGGACACTCGAACACTGAAGCTTTCTTT
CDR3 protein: CASSAQGHSNTEAFF

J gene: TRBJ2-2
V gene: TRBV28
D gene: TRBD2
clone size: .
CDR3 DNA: TGTGCCAGCAGTTCCGGGACTAGCTGGAACACCGGGGAGCTGTTTTTT
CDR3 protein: CASSSGTSWNTGELFF

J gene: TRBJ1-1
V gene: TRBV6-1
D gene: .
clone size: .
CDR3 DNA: TGTGCCAGCAGACCGCCAAACATGGTGAACACTGAAGCTTTCTTT
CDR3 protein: CASRPPNMVNTEAFF

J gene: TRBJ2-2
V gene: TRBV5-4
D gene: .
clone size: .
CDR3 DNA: TGTGCCAGCAGCCCGGGACAGAACACCGGGGAGCTGTTTTTT
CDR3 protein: CASSPGQNTGELFF

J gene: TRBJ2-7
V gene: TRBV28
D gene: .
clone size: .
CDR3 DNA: TGTGCCAGCAGTTTTGGAGGGCTAGAAAGCTACGAGCAGTACTTC
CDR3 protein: CASSFGGLESYEQYF

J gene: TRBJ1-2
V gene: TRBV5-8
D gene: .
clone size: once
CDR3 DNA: TGTGCCAGCAGCCCCACAGGCTATGGCTACACCTTC
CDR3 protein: CASSPTGYGYTF

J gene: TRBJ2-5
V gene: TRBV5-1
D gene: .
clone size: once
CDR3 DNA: TGCGCCAGCAGCTTGAGGGGCCCCGAGACCCAGTACTTC
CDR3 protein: CASSLRGPETQYF

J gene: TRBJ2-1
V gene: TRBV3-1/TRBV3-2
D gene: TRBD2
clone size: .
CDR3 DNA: TGTGCCAGCAGCCCCGTCCGGGGTAGCGGGAGAGGGGAGCAGTTCTTC
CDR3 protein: CASSPVRGSGRGEQFF

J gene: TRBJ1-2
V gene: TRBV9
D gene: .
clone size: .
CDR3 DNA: TGTGCCAGCAGCGTAGATCCCACTATGGACACGGATGGCTACACCTTC
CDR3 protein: CASSVDPTMDTDGYTF

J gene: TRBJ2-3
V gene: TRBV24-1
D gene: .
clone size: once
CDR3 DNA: TGTGCCACCAGTGATCCCTGGAGCGGCACAGATACGCAGTATTTT
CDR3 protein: CATSDPWSGTDTQYF

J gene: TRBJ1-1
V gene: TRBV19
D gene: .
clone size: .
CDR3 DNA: TGTGCCAGTCTCCGGGACTTGGACACTGAAGCTTTCTTT
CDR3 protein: CASLRDLDTEAFF

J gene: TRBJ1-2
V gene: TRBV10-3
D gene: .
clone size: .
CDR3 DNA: TGTGCCATCAGTGGGGGGGACGGCTACACCTTC
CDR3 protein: CAISGGDGYTF

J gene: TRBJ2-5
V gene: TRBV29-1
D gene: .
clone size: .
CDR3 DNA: TGCAGCGTTGTAGCAGGGGCGGAGACCCAGTACTTC
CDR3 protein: CSVVAGAETQYF

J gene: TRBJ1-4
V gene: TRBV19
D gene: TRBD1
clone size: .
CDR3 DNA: TGTGCCAGTAGCCCCTCCGGGACAGGGGACGCCCTTAATGAAAAACTGTTTTTT
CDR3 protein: CASSPSGTGDALNEKLFF

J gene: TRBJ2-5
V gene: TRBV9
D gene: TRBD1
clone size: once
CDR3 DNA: TGTGCCAGCAGCTTTACAGGGGAAGAGACCCAGTACTTC
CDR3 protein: CASSFTGEETQYF

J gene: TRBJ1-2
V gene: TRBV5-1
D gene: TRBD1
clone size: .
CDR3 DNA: TGCGCCAGCAGCTTGGGGAACAGGGGAAACTATGGCTACACCTTC
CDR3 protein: CASSLGNRGNYGYTF

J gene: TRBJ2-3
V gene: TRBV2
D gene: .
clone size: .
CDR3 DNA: TGTGCCAGCAGTGTTCGGCTAGGAGGCACAGATACGCAGTATTTT
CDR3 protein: CASSVRLGGTDTQYF

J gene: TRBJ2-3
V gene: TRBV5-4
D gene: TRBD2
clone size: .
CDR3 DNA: TGTGCCAGCAGCTTGCCACGAGCGGGGGGGTCTAGCCCAGATACGCAGTATTTT
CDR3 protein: CASSLPRAGGSSPDTQYF

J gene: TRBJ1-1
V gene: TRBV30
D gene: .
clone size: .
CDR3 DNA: TGTGCCGGGAGTAGGGGGAACACTGAAGCTTTCTTT
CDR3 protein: CAGSRGNTEAFF

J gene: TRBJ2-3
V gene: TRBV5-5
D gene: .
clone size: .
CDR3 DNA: TGTGCCAGCAGCGCGGTGGGTGGGGGCGGAGCAGATACGCAGTATTTT
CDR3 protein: CASSAVGGGGADTQYF

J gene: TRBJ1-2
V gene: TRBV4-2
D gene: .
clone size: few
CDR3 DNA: TGTGCCAGCAGCCATGACGGGGCACAGGGCTCGTCTAACTATGGCTACACCTTC
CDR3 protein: CASSHDGAQGSSNYGYTF

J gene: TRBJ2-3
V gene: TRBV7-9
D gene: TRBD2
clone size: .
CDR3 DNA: TGTGCCAGCAGCTTAGCCTCACGGCGCGCGGGAGTCACAGATACGCAGTATTTT
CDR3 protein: CASSLASRRAGVTDTQYF

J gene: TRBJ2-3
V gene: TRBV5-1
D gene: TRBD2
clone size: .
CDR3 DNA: TGCGCCAGCAGCTTGGCCGGGACTAGCGGTTCAGGCACGCAGTATTTT
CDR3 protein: CASSLAGTSGSGTQYF

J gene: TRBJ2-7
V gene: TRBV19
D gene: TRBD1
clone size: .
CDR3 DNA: TGTGCCAGTAGTCAACAGGGGTCGGTGCAGTACTTC
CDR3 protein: CASSQQGSVQYF

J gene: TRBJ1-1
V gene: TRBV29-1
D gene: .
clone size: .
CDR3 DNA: TGCAGCGTCCCGACAGGCCAACTGAACACTGAAGCTTTCTTT
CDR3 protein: CSVPTGQLNTEAFF

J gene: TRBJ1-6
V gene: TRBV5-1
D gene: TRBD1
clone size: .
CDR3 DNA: TGCGCCAGCAGCGGAACGACAGGGGGTAATTCACCCCTCCACTTT
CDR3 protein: CASSGTTGGNSPLHF

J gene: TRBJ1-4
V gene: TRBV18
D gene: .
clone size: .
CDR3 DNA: TGTGCCAGCTCACCACCAGGGGTTGCTGAAAAACTGTTTTTT
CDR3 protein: CASSPPGVAEKLFF

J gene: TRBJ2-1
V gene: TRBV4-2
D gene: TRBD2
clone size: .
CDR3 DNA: TGTGCCAGCAGCCAACACCTCTCGGCGGGGGGCCCGAGCTCCTACAATGAGCAGTTCTTC
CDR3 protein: CASSQHLSAGGPSSYNEQFF

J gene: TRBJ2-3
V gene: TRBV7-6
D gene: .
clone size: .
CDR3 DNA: TGTGCCAGCAGCCAGTCCGGACTTTACACAGATACGCAGTATTTT
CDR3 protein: CASSQSGLYTDTQYF

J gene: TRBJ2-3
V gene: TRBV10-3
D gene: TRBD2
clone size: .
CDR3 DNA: TGTGCCATCAGTGAGTCGAGGGGGACTAGCATAAACCTTACGCAGTATTTT
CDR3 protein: CAISESRGTSINLTQYF